The TCR beta chain under discussion was sequenced for a study of CD8 T cells in ankylosing spondylitis. This clonotype appeared a few times. Quantitative 5'-RACE with molecular barcodes was used to make the TCR beta libraries. TCRdb itself ran the 5' RACE reads through MiXCR, one entry per CDR3 protein. The profile shows hundreds of thousands of distinct CDR3 sequences, around 7.8% of them singletons. Sequences were obtained from blood, either unsorted or a sorted T cell fraction (not recorded which). The sequence came from a male donor with ankylosing spondylitis or in good health (not recorded which).

CDR3 DNA sequence: TGCAGTGCTAGGGAACTAGCGGGAGGGCCGGGGGTATGGACTGGGGCCAACGTCCTGACTTTC. As protein: CSARELAGGPGVWTGANVLTF. The rearrangement links TRBV20-1 to TRBJ2-6; the match to TRBD2 covers 13 bases. V lost 3 bases, J lost 2 bases, and 16 bases stayed unmatched. CDR1 is DFQATT and CDR2 is SNEGSKA in the germline V gene (reference sequence). The CDR3 loop spans 21 amino acids.